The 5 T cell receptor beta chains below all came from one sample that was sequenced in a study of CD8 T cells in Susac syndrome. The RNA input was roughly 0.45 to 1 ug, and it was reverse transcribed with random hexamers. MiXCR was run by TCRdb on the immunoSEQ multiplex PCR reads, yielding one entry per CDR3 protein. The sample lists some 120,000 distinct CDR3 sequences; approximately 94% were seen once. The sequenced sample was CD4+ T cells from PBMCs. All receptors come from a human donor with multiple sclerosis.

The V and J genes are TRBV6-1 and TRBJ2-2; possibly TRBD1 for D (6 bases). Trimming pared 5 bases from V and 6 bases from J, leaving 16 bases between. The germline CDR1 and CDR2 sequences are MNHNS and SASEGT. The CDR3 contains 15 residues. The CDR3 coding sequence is TGTGCCAGCAGTTTTCAGGGGCTACCCTCCGGGGAGCTGTTTTTT. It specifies CASSFQGLPSGELFF.

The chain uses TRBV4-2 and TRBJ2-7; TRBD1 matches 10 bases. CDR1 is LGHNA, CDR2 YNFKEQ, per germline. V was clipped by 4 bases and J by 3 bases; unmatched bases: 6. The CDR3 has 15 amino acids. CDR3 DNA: TGTGCCAGCAGCCCGGAGGGGACAGGGGTCTACGAGCAGTACTTC. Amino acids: CASSPEGTGVYEQYF.

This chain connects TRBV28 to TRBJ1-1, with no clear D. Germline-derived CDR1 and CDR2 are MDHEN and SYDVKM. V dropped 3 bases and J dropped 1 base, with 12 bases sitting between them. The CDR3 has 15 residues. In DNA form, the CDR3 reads TGTGCCAGCAGTTTTGCAGGATCGGGGAACACTGAAGCTTTCTTT. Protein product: CASSFAGSGNTEAFF.

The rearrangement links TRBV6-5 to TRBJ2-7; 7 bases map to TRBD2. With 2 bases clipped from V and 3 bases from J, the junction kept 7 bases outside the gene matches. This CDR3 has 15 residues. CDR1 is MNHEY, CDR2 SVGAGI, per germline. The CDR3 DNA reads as TGTGCCAGCAGTTACAACCGGGAGGCCCTCTACGAGCAGTACTTC. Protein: CASSYNREALYEQYF.

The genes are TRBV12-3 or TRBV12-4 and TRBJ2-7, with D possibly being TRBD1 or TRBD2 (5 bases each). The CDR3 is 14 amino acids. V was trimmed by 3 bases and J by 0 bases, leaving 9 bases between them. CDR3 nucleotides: TGTGCCAGCAGTTTCGGGGCCCACTCCTACGAGCAGTACTTC. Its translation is CASSFGAHSYEQYF.